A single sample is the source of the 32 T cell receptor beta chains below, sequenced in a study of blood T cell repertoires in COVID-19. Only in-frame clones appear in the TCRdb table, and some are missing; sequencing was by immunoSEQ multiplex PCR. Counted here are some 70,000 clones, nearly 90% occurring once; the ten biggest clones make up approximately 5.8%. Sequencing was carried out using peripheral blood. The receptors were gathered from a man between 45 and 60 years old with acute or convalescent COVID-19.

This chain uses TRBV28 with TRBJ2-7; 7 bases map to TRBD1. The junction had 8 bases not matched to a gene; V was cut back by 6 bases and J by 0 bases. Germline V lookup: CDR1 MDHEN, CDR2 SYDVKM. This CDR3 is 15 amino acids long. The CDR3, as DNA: TGTGCCAGCAGCCAAGGGGGCACGCACTCCTACGAGCAGTACTTC. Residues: CASSQGGTHSYEQYF. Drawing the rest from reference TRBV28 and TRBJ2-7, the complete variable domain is DVKVTQSSRYLVKRTGEKVFLECVQDMDHENMFWYRQDPGLGLRLIYFSYDVKMKEKGDIPEGYSVSREKKERFSLILESASTNQTSMYLCASSQGGTHSYEQYFGPGTRLTVT.

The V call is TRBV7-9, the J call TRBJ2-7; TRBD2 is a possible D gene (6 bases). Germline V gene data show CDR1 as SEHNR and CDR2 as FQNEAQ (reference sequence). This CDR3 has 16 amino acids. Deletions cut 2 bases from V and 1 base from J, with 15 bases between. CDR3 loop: CASSLWVGSGSYEQYF. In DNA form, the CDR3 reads TGTGCCAGCAGCTTATGGGTCGGGAGCGGATCCTACGAGCAGTACTTC.

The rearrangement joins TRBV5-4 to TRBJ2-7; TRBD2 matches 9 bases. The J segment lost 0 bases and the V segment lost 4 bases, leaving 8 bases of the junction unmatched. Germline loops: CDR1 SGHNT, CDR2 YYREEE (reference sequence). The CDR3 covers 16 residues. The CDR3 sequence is CASSETSGGPSYEQYF. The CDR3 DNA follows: TGTGCCAGCAGCGAGACTAGCGGAGGGCCCTCCTACGAGCAGTACTTC.

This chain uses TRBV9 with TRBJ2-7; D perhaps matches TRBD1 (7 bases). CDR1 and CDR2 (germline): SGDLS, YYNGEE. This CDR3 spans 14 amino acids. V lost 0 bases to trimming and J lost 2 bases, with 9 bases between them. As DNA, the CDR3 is TGTGCCAGCAGCGTAGGCGGGACAGCCTACGAGCAGTACTTC. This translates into CASSVGGTAYEQYF.

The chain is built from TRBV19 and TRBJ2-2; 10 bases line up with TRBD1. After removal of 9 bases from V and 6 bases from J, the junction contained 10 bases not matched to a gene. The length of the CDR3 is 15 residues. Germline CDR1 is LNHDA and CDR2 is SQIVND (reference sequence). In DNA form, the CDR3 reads TGTGCCAGCGACAGACAGGGGGCTGGGTCCGGGGAGCTGTTTTTT. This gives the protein CASDRQGAGSGELFF. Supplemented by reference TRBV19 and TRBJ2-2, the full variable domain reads DGGITQSPKYLFRKEGQNVTLSCEQNLNHDAMYWYRQDPGQGLRLIYYSQIVNDFQKGDIAEGYSVSREKKESFPLTVTSAQKNPTAFYLCASDRQGAGSGELFFGEGSRLTVL.

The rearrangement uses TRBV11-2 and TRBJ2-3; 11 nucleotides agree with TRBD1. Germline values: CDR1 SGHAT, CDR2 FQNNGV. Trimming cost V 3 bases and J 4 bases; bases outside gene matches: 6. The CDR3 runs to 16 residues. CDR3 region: CASSLAGQGAADTQYF. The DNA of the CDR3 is TGTGCCAGCAGCTTGGCTGGACAGGGGGCAGCAGATACGCAGTATTTT. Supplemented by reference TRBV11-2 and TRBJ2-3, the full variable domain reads EAGVAQSPRYKIIEKRQSVAFWCNPISGHATLYWYQQILGQGPKLLIQFQNNGVVDDSQLPKDRFSAERLKGVDSTLKIQPAKLEDSAVYLCASSLAGQGAADTQYFGPGTRLTVL.

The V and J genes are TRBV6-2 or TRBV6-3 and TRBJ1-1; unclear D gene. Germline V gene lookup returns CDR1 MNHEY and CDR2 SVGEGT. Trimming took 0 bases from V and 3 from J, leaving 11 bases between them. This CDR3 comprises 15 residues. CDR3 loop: CASSYSSLAYTEAFF. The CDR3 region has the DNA TGTGCCAGCAGTTACTCGAGTCTTGCTTACACTGAAGCTTTCTTT.

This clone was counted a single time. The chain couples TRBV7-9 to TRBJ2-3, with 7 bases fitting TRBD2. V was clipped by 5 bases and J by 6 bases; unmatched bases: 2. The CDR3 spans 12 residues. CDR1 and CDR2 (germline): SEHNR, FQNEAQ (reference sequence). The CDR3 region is CASSPLADTQYF. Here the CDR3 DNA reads TGTGCCAGCAGCCCACTAGCGGATACGCAGTATTTT.

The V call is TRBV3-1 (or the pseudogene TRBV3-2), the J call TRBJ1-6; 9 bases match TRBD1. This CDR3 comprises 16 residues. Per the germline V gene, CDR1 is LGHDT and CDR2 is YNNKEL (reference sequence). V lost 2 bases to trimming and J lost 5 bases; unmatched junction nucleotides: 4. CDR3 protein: CASSQFRDRDNSPLHF. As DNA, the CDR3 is TGTGCCAGCAGCCAATTTAGGGACAGGGATAATTCACCCCTCCACTTT.

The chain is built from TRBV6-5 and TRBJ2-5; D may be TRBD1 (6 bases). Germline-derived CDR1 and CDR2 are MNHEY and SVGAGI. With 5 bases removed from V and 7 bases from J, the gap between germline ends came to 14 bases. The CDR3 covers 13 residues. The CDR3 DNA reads TGTGCCAGCAGTACGGCAGGGGCCACGACCCAGTACTTC. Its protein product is CASSTAGATTQYF.

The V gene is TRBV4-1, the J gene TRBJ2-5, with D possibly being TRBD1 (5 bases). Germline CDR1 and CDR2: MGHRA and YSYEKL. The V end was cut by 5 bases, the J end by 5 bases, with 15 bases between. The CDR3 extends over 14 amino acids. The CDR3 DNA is TGCGCCAGCAGCGTCCAGGTGAACAGGGAGACCCAGTACTTC. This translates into CASSVQVNRETQYF.

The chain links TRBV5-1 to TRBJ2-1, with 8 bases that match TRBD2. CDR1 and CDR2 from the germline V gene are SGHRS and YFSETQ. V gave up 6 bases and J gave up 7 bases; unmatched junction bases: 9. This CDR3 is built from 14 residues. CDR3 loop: CASTGTSDVNEQFF. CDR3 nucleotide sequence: TGCGCCAGCACCGGGACTAGTGATGTAAATGAGCAGTTCTTC.

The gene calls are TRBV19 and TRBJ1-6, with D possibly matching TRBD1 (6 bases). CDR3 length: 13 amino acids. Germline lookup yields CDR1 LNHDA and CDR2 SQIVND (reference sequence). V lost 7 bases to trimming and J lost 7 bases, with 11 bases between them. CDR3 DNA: TGTGCCAGTACAGGGGTGAGGAATTCACCCCTCCACTTT. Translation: CASTGVRNSPLHF.

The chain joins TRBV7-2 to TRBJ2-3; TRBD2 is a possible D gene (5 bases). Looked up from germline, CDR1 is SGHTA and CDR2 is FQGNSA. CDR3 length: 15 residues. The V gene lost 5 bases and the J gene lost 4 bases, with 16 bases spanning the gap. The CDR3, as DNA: TGTGCCAGCAGCCTTGCGGGCCTTCCCCCAGATACGCAGTATTTT. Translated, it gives CASSLAGLPPDTQYF.

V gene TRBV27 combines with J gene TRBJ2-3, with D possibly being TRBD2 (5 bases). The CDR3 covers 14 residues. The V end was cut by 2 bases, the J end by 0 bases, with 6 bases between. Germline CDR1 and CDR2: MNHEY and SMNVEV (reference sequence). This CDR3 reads CASSLSGSTDTQYF. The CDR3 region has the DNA TGTGCCAGCAGTTTAAGCGGTAGCACAGATACGCAGTATTTT.

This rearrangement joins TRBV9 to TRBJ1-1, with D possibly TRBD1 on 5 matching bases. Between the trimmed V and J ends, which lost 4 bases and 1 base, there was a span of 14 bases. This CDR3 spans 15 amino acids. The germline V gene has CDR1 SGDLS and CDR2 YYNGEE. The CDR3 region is CASSLWQGENTEAFF. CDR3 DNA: TGTGCCAGCAGCCTCTGGCAGGGCGAGAACACTGAAGCTTTCTTT.

CDR3 sequence reads: CAIGQGTGGRWEQYF. CDR3 bases: TGTGCCATCGGACAGGGGACAGGGGGAAGGTGGGAGCAGTACTTC. V usage is TRBV10-3 and J usage is TRBJ2-7; 11 bases are shared with TRBD1. The germline CDR1 and CDR2 sequences are ENHRY and SYGVKD. J lost 7 bases, V lost 8 bases, and 13 bases had no gene match. The CDR3 contains 15 residues.

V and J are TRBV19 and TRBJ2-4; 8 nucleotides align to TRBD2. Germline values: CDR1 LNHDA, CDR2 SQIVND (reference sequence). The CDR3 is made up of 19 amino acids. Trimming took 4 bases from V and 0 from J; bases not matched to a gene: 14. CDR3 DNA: TGTGCCAGTAGTAGGGGGCCTTTGCTAGCGGGCCTAGCCAAAAACATTCAGTACTTC. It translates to CASSRGPLLAGLAKNIQYF.

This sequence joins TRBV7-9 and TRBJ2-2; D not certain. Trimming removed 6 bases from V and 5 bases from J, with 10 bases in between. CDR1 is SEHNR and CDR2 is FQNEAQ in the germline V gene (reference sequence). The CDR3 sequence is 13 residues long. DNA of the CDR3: TGTGCCAGCAGTCACCCCAGTACCGGGGAGCTGTTTTTT. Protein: CASSHPSTGELFF. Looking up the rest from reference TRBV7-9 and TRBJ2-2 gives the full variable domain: DTGVSQNPRHKITKRGQNVTFRCDPISEHNRLYWYRQTLGQGPEFLTYFQNEAQLEKSRLLSDRFSAERPKGSFSTLEIQRTEQGDSAMYLCASSHPSTGELFFGEGSRLTVL.

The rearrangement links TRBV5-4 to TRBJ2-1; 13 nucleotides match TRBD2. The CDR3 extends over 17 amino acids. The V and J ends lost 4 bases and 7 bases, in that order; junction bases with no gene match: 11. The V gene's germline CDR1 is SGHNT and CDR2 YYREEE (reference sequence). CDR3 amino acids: CASSPAGLAGRINEQFF. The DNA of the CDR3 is TGTGCCAGCAGCCCTGCGGGACTAGCGGGAAGAATTAATGAGCAGTTCTTC. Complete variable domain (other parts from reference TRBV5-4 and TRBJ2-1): ETGVTQSPTHLIKTRGQQVTLRCSSQSGHNTVSWYQQALGQGPQFIFQYYREEENGRGNFPPRFSGLQFPNYSSELNVNALELDDSALYLCASSPAGLAGRINEQFFGPGTRLTVL.

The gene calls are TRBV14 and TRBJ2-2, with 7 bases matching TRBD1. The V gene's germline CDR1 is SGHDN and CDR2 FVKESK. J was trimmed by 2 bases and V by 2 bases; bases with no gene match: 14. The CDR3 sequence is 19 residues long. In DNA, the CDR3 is TGTGCCAGCAGCCAATTTCCAGGGGGAACGAACCAAAACACCGGGGAGCTGTTTTTT. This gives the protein CASSQFPGGTNQNTGELFF.

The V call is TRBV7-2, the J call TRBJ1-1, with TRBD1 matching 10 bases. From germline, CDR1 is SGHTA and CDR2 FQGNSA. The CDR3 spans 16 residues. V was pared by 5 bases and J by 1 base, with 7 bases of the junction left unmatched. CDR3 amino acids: CASSELDRGANTEAFF. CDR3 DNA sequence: TGTGCCAGCAGCGAACTGGACAGGGGGGCGAACACTGAAGCTTTCTTT.

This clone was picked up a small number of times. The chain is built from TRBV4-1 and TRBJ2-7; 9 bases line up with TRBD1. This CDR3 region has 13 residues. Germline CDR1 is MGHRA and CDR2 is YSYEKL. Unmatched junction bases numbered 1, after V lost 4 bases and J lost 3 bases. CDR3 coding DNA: TGCGCCAGCAGCCTGGGACAGGGCTACGAGCAGTACTTC. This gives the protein CASSLGQGYEQYF.

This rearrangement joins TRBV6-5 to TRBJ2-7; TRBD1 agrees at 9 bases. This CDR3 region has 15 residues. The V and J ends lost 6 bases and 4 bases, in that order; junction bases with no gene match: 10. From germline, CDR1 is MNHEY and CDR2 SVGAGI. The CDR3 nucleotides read TGTGCCAGCAGCCTACAGGACAGGGGTGGATACGAGCAGTACTTC. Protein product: CASSLQDRGGYEQYF.

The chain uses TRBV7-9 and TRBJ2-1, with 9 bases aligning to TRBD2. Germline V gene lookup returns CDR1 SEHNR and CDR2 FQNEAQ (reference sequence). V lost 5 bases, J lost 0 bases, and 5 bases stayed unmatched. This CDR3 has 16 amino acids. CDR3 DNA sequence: TGTGCCAGCAGCGGCCTAGCGGGAAGCTCCTACAATGAGCAGTTCTTC. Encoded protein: CASSGLAGSSYNEQFF.

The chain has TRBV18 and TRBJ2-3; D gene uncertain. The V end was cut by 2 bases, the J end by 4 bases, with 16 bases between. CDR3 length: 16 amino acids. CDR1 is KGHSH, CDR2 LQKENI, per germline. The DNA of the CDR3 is TGTGCCAGCTCACCATCTGCGTCTGGAGTACCAGATACGCAGTATTTT. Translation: CASSPSASGVPDTQYF.

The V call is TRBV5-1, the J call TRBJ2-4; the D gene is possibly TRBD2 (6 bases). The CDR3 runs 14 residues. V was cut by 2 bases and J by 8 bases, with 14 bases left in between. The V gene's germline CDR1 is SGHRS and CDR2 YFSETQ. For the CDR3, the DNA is TGCGCCAGCAGCTTCGGGACTGACGTGGACATTCAGTACTTC. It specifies CASSFGTDVDIQYF.

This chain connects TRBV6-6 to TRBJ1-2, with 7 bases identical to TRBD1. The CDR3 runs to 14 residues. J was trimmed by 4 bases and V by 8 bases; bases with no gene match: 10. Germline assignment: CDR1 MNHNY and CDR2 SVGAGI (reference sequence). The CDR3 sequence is CASGRTGRGYGYTF. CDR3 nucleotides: TGTGCCAGCGGCCGGACAGGCCGGGGCTATGGCTACACCTTC.

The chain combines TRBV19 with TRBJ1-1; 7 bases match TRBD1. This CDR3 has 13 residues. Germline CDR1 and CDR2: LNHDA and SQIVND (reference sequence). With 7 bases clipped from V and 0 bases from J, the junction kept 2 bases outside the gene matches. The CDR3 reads CASIRGVNTEAFF. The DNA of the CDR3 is TGTGCCAGTATCAGGGGGGTGAACACTGAAGCTTTCTTT.

This chain's CDR3 is CSTWTGGQETQYF. CDR3 DNA: TGCAGCACTTGGACAGGGGGTCAAGAGACCCAGTACTTC. This chain links TRBV29-1 with TRBJ2-5, with 10 nucleotides matching TRBD1. CDR1 is SQVTM and CDR2 is ANQGSEA in the germline V gene. The junction had 5 bases not matched to a gene; V was cut back by 8 bases and J by 2 bases. The CDR3 consists of 13 residues.

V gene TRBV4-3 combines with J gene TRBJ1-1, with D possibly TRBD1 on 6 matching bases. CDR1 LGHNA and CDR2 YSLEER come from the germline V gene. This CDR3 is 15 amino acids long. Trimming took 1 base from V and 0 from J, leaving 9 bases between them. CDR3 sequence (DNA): TGCGCCAGCAGCCAAGTGGGACACCTGAACACTGAAGCTTTCTTT. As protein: CASSQVGHLNTEAFF.

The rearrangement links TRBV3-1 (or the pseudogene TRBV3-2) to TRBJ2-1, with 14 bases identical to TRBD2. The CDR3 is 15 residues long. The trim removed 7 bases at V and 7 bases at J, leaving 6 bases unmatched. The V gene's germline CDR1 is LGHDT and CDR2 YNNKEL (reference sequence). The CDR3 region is CASTYGTSGRNEQFF. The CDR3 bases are TGTGCCAGCACCTACGGGACTAGCGGGAGAAATGAGCAGTTCTTC.